This T cell receptor beta chain was retrieved from a study of shared clonotypes between healthy human individuals. Overall study context: Three plates were used per donor for CD4 naive, three for CD4 memory, two for CD8 naive and one for CD8 memory. Points from the study as a whole: The study sampled only blood, and tissue repertoires likely differ. Naive subsets typically showed greater estimated richness than memory subsets.

The method was immunoSEQ multiplex PCR; TCRdb's version includes in-frame clones alone and lacks a portion of them. The sample lists 500,000 to 550,000 clones, around 95% occurring once. Points on this clone: Antigen unknown.

Germline loops: CDR1 SGHNT, CDR2 YYREEE (reference sequence). The CDR3 contains 15 residues. The ends were cut back, 4 bases at V and 3 bases at J, with 16 bases in the middle. This chain uses TRBV5-4 with TRBJ1-1; TRBD1 is a possible D gene (6 bases). The receptor comes from a woman under 40 in good health. The sequenced sample was naive CD4+ T cells sorted from blood. Noted subset: CD45RA+ positively selected. The CDR3 spells CASSPGEGVYTEAFF. CDR3 DNA: TGTGCCAGCAGCCCGGGGGAGGGGGTGTACACTGAAGCTTTCTTT.